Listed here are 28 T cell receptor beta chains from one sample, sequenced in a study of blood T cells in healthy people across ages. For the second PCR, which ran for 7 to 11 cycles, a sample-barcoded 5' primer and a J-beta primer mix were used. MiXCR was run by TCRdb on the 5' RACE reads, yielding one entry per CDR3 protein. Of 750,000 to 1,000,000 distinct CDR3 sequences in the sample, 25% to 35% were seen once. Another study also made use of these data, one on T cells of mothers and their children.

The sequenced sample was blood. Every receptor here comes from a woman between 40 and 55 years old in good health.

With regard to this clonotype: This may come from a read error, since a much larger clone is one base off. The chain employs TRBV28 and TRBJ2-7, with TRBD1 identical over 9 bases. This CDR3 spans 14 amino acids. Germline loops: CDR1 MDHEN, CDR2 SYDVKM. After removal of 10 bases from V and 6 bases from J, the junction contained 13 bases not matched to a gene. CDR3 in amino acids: CANRAGTGLSEQYF. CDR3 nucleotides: TGTGCCAACAGAGCCGGGACAGGGTTGTCCGAGCAGTACTTC.

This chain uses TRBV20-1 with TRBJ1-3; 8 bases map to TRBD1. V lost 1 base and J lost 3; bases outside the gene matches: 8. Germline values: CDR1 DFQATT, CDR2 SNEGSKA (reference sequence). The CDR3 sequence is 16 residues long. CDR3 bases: TGCAGTGCTAGAGGTGGACAGGGTCAAAGTGGAAACACCATATATTTT. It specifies CSARGGQGQSGNTIYF.

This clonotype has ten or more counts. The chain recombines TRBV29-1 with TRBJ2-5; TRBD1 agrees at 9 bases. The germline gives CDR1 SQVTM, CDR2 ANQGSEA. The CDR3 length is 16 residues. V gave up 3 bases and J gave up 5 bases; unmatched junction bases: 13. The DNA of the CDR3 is TGCAGCGTTGAGCCCCCAGGGACAGGGTGGGGGGAGACCCAGTACTTC. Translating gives CSVEPPGTGWGETQYF.

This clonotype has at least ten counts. The DNA for the CDR3 is TGCAGTGCTTGGGACTTCGAGGCGACCTCCTACGAGCAGTACTTC. It codes for CSAWDFEATSYEQYF. This chain links TRBV20-1 with TRBJ2-7, with D possibly TRBD2 on 6 matching bases. Germline V gene lookup returns CDR1 DFQATT and CDR2 SNEGSKA (reference sequence). There are 15 residues in the CDR3. V was shortened by 5 bases and J by 0 bases, with 17 bases between the two germline ends.

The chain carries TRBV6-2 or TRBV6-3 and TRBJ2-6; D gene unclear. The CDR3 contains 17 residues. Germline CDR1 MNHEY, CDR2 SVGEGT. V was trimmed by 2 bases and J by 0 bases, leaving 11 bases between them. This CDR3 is CASSYGSALSGANVLTF. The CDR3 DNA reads TGTGCCAGCAGTTACGGATCAGCTCTCTCTGGGGCCAACGTCCTGACTTTC.

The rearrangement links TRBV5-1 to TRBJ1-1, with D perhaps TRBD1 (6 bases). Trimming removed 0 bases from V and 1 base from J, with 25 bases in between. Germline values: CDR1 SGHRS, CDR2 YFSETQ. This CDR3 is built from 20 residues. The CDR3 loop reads CASSLEGRGTIYSGNTEAFF. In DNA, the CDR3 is TGCGCCAGCAGCTTGGAAGGCAGGGGTACAATTTATTCTGGGAACACTGAAGCTTTCTTT.

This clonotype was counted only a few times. The CDR3 nucleotides are TGTGCCAGCAGTTCCCCGATACAGGGGGACTATGGCTACACCTTC. Translation: CASSSPIQGDYGYTF. The V and J genes are TRBV28 and TRBJ1-2; 8 bases map to TRBD1. The CDR3 length is 15 residues. V shed 4 bases, J shed 3 bases, and the junction held 7 bases outside the gene matches. Germline V gene sequence: CDR1 MDHEN, CDR2 SYDVKM.

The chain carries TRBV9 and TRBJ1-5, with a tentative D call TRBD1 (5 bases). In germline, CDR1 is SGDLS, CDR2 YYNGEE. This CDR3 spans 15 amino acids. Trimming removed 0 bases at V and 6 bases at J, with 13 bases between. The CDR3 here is CASSVEAGRGQPQHF. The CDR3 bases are TGTGCCAGCAGCGTAGAGGCAGGGAGGGGTCAGCCCCAGCATTTT.

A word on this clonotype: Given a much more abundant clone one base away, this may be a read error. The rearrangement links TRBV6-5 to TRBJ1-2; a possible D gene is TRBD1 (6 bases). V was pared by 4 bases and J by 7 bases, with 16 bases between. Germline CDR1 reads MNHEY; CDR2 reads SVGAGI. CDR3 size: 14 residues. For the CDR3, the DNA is TGTGCCAGCAGTTCGACAGGAACGGGGCTTGGCTACACCTTC. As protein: CASSSTGTGLGYTF.

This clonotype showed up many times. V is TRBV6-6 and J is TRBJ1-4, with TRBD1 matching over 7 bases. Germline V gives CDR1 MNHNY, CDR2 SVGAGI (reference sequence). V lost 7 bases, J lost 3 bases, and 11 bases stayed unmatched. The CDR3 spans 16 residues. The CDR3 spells CASTSRDGTANEKLFF. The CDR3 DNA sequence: TGTGCCAGCACTTCCAGGGATGGGACAGCTAATGAAAAACTGTTTTTT.

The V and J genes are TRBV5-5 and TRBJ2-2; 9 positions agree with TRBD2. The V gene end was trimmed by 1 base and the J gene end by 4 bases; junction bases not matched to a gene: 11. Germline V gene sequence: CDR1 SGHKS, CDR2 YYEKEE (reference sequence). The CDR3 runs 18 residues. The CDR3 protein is CASSLRAGGLSVTGELFF. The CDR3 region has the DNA TGTGCCAGCAGCTTGCGAGCGGGGGGCCTTTCTGTCACCGGGGAGCTGTTTTTT.

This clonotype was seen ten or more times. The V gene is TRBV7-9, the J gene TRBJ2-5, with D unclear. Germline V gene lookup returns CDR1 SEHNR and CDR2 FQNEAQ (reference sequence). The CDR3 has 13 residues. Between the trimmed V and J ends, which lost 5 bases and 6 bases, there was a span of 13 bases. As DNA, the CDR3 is TGTGCCAGCAGCCCATCCCCCGAGAAGACCCAGTACTTC. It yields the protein CASSPSPEKTQYF.

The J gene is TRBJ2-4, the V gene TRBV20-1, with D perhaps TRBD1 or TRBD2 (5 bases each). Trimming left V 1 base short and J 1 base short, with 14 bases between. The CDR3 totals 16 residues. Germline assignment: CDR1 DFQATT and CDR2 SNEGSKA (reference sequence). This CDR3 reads CSARVGLGLAKNIQYF. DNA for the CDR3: TGCAGTGCTAGAGTTGGACTGGGGCTGGCCAAAAACATTCAGTACTTC.

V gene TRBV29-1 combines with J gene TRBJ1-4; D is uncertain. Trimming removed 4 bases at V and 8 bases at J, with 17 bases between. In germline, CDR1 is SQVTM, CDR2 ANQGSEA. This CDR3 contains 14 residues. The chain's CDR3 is CSVGGGTPGEKLFF. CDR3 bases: TGCAGCGTTGGAGGCGGCACACCTGGAGAAAAACTGTTTTTT.

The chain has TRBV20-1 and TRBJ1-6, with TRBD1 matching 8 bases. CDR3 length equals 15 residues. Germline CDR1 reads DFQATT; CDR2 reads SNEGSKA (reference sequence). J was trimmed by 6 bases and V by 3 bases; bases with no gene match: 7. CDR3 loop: CSARVSGQVNSPLHF. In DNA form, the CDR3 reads TGCAGTGCTAGGGTTTCGGGACAGGTTAATTCACCCCTCCACTTT.

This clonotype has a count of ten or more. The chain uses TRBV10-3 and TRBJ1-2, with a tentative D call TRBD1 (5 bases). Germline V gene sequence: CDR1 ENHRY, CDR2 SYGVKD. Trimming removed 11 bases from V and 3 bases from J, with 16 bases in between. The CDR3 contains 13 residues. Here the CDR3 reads CASNSGSDYGYTF. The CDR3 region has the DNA TGTGCCTCAAACTCAGGGTCGGACTATGGCTACACCTTC.

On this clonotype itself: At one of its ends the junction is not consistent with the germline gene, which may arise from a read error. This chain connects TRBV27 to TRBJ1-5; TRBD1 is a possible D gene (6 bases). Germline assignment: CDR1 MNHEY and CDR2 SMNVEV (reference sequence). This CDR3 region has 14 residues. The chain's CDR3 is CAGSLGGWGQPQHF. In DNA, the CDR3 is TGTGCCGGCAGTTTAGGGGGTTGGGGTCAGCCCCAGCATTTT.

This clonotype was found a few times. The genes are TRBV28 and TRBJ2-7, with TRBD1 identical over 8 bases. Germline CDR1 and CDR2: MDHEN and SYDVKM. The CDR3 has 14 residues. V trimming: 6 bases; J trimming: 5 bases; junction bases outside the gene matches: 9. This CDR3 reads CASSSFQGAHEQYF. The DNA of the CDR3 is TGTGCCAGCAGCTCATTCCAGGGGGCCCACGAGCAGTACTTC.

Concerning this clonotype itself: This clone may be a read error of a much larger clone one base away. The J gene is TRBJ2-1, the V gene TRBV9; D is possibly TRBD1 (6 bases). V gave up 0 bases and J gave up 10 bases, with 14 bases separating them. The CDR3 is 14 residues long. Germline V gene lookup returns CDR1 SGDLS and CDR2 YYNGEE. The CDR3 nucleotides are TGTGCCAGCAGCGTAGATCAGGGGTGGTACGAGCAGTTCTTC. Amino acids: CASSVDQGWYEQFF.

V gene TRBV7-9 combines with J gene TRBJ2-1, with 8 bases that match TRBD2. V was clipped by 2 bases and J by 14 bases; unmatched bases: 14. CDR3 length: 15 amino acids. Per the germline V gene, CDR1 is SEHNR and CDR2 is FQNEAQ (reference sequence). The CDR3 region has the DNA TGTGCCAGCAGCTTAATGGGCGGGGGGAGGTTTAATGAGTTCTTC. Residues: CASSLMGGGRFNEFF.

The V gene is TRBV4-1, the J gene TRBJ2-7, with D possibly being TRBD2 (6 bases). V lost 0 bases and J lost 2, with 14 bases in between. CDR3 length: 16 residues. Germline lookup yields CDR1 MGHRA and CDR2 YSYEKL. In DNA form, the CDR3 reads TGCGCCAGCAGCCAAGATAAATGGGGGGAAACCTACGAGCAGTACTTC. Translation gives CASSQDKWGETYEQYF.

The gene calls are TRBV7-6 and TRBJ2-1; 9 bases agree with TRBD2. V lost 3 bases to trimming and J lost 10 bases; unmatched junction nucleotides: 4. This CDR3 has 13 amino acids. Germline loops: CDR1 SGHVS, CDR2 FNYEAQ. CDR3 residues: CASSFTGTSEQFF. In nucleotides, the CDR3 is TGTGCCAGCAGCTTCACCGGGACTAGCGAGCAGTTCTTC.

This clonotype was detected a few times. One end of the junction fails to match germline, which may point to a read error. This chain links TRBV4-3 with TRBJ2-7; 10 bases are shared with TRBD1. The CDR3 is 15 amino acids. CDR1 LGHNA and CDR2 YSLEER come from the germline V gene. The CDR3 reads CASRRDRGLNYGQYF. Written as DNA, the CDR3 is TGCGCCAGCAGGCGGGACAGGGGATTGAACTACGGGCAGTACTTC.

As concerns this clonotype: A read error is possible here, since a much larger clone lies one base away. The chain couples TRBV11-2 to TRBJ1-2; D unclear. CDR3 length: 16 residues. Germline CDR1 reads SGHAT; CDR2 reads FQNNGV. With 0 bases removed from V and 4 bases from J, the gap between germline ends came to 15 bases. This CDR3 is CASSLDRNKGSYGYTF. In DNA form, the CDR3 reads TGTGCCAGCAGCTTAGACAGGAACAAAGGCTCCTATGGCTACACCTTC.

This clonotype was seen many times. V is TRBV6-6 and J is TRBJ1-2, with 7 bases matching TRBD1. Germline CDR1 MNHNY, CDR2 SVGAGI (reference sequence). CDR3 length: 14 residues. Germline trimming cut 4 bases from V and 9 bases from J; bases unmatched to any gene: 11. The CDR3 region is CASSWSRGDPRYTF. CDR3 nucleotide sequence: TGTGCCAGCAGTTGGTCCAGGGGGGATCCACGCTACACCTTC.

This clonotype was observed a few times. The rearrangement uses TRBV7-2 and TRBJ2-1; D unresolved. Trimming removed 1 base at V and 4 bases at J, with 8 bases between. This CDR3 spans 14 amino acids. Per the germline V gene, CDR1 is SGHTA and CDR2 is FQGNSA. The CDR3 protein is CASSLEVGYNEQFF. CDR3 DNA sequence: TGTGCCAGCAGCTTAGAGGTAGGGTACAATGAGCAGTTCTTC.

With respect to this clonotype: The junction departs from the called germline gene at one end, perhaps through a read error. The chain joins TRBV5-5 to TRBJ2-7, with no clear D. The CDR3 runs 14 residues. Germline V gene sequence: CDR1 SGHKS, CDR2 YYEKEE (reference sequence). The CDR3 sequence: CVSSLAAGPYEQYF. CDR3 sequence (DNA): TGTGTCAGCAGCTTGGCCGCCGGACCCTACGAGCAGTACTTC. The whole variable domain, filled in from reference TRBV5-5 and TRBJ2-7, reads DAGVTQSPTHLIKTRGQQVTLRCSPISGHKSVSWYQQVLGQGPQFIFQYYEKEERGRGNFPDRFSARQFPNYSSELNVNALLLGDSALYLCVSSLAAGPYEQYFGPGTRLTVT.

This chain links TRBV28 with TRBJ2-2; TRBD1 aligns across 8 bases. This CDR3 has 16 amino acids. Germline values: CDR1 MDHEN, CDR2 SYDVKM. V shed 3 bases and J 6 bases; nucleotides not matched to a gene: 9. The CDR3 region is CASSFEYRGKAGELFF. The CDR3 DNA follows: TGTGCCAGCAGTTTTGAGTACAGGGGGAAGGCCGGGGAGCTGTTTTTT.